Listed below are T cell receptor beta chains from one sample, sequenced in a study of blood T cell repertoires in COVID-19. Produced via immunoSEQ multiplex PCR; TCRdb's table is partial and in-frame only. Here the sample spans 200,000 to 250,000 clones, about 88% being singletons. Sequenced input: peripheral blood. These receptors all stem from a man between 50 and 59 years old with COVID-19, enrolled during active disease. Each CDR3 is given with its conserved first and last residue. A D gene is named only where the DNA matches it firmly. Some rows mark clone size as missing; the rest say once, few, many or name a class of expanded clone.

j_call clone_size v_call d_call cdr3_nt cdr3_aa
TRBJ1-5 . TRBV28 TRBD1 TGTGCCAGCAGTTTATCCCGGACAGGGGTTCAGCCCCAGCATTTT CASSLSRTGVQPQHF
TRBJ1-1 . TRBV23-1 . TGCGCCAGCAGTATCTCAGGGTCCACTGAAGCTTTCTTT CASSISGSTEAFF
TRBJ1-4 . TRBV5-4 TRBD1 TGTGCCAGCAGCTTCTGGACAGGGGTAACTAATGAAAAACTGTTTTTT CASSFWTGVTNEKLFF
TRBJ2-4 . TRBV7-2 TRBD2 TGTGCCAGCAGCTTAGCGCGGGGGAGGCAAAGCATTCAGTACTTC CASSLARGRQSIQYF
TRBJ1-6 . TRBV6-5 TRBD1 TGTGCCAGCAGCAGGGGGGACAATTCACCCCTCCACTTT CASSRGDNSPLHF
TRBJ2-2 many TRBV7-9 . TGTGCCAGCAGCCTACGACCGACTAGTCCAACCACCGGGGAGCTGTTTTTT CASSLRPTSPTTGELFF
TRBJ2-1 . TRBV4-1 . TGCGCCAGCAGCCAAGTTAGCGGTGGATACAATGAGCAGTTCTTC CASSQVSGGYNEQFF
TRBJ1-4 . TRBV6-6 . TGTGCCAGCAGCGCCGCGAGTGGCAGGGTGGGCTTTCCAACTAATGAAAAACTGTTTTTT CASSAASGRVGFPTNEKLFF
TRBJ2-1 . TRBV10-3 TRBD2 TGTGCCATCAGTGGGCCAGCGGGGGGCCTGAGCTCCTACAATGAGCAGTTCTTC CAISGPAGGLSSYNEQFF
TRBJ2-7 . TRBV25-1 TRBD2 TGTGCCAGCAGTCTAGGACTAGCGGGAGTTGTGGGCTACGAGCAGTACTTC CASSLGLAGVVGYEQYF
TRBJ2-3 once TRBV19 . TGTGCCAGTAGCCTCTTGGGGGCCCTTAGCACAGATACGCAGTATTTT CASSLLGALSTDTQYF
TRBJ1-2 . TRBV9 TRBD1 TGTGCCAGCAGCGCGGGACAGGGGGCCTATGGCTACACCTTC CASSAGQGAYGYTF
TRBJ2-5 . TRBV7-9 TRBD1 TGTGCCAGCAGCTACCGGGACAGGGGGAAGACCCAGTACTTC CASSYRDRGKTQYF
TRBJ2-5 . TRBV19 . TGTGCCAGTAGTATAGCGGCGACTAGATTAGAGACCCAGTACTTC CASSIAATRLETQYF
TRBJ2-2 once TRBV6-4 . TGTGCCAGCAGGGAACAGGGGAACACCGGGGAGCTGTTTTTT CASREQGNTGELFF
TRBJ1-2 . TRBV24-1 TRBD1 TGTGCCACCAGTGGACAGGGATCTAACTATGGCTACACCTTC CATSGQGSNYGYTF
TRBJ1-5 few TRBV19 TRBD1 TGTGCCAGTAGTATAGCCTCCGGGACAGGGAACAATCAGCCCCAGCATTTT CASSIASGTGNNQPQHF
TRBJ1-5 . TRBV19 . TGTGCCAGTAGTGGAAGGTCCCGGGGGACGGGGGGAAGCAATCAGCCCCAGCATTTT CASSGRSRGTGGSNQPQHF
TRBJ2-2 . TRBV2 . TGTGCCAGCCTGGAGGGGGCGCGGACCGGGGAGCTGTTTTTT CASLEGARTGELFF
TRBJ1-1 . TRBV12-3/TRBV12-4 . TGTGCCAGCAGTTTCACAGGTTTGAGCGAAGCTTTCTTT CASSFTGLSEAFF
TRBJ1-1 . TRBV14 . TGTGCCAGCAGCCAAGAGGGCAGTAACACTGAAGCTTTCTTT CASSQEGSNTEAFF
TRBJ2-1 . TRBV5-1 TRBD1 TGCGCCAGCAGCGGGACAGTCCCCGTCAATGAGCAGTTCTTC CASSGTVPVNEQFF
TRBJ2-7 once TRBV5-6 TRBD1 TGTGCCAGCAGCTTAGGGGGACAGGGTTTCGAGCAGTACTTC CASSLGGQGFEQYF
TRBJ2-1 . TRBV18 TRBD2 TGTGCCAGCTCACCAAGGAAGGCCGGACTAGCGGCGAGCTCCTACAATGAGCAGTTCTTC CASSPRKAGLAASSYNEQFF
TRBJ2-5 . TRBV4-1 TRBD2 TGCGCCAGCAGTAGCAAGGGGACTAGCGGGGGAGCATCGCAAGAGACCCAGTACTTC CASSSKGTSGGASQETQYF
TRBJ2-5 . TRBV28 TRBD1 TGTGCCAGCAGTTCCACAGGACAGGGGGCGTACTTC CASSSTGQGAYF
TRBJ2-7 . TRBV3-1/TRBV3-2 TRBD2 TGTGCCAGCAGCCAAGCGGGAGGATCCTACGAGCAGTACTTC CASSQAGGSYEQYF
TRBJ2-5 . TRBV9 TRBD2 TGTGCCAGCAGCGCCTTAGCGGGAGGAGGAGAGACCCAGTACTTC CASSALAGGGETQYF
TRBJ2-1 . TRBV28 . TGTGCCAGCAGCAATCTAACAGGGTCATTCTTC CASSNLTGSFF
TRBJ2-3 . TRBV27 TRBD2 TGTGCCAGCAGTTTTCTAACTAGCGGGAGGTTAACTGGGACAGATACGCAGTATTTT CASSFLTSGRLTGTDTQYF
TRBJ2-1 . TRBV14 . TGTGCCAGCAGCCCTAGGTACAATGAGCAGTTCTTC CASSPRYNEQFF
TRBJ1-2 . TRBV10-3 . TGTGCCATCAGTGATCCCGGCGGTGGCTACACCTTC CAISDPGGGYTF
TRBJ1-2 . TRBV28 . TGTGCCAGCAGTCCGACCGGGATCGAACGTGGCTACACCTTC CASSPTGIERGYTF
TRBJ2-7 . TRBV4-1 TRBD1 TGCGCCAGCACTCTTGAGGGGACAGGAGTCTACGAGCAGTACTTC CASTLEGTGVYEQYF
TRBJ1-1 . TRBV19 . TGTGCCAGTATGGGGGGAGGCCTGGCCACTGAAGCTTTCTTT CASMGGGLATEAFF
TRBJ2-7 . TRBV11-2 . TGTGCCAGCAGCTTAGACCGGCGGGCCTACGAGCAGTACTTC CASSLDRRAYEQYF
TRBJ2-6 . TRBV18 TRBD1 TGTGCCAGCTCACTTTGGACAGGGTCGCACTCTGGGGCCAACGTCCTGACTTTC CASSLWTGSHSGANVLTF
TRBJ2-3 . TRBV5-4 TRBD1 TGTGCCAGCAGCTTCTCCCCGACAGGGGGCACAGATACGCAGTATTTT CASSFSPTGGTDTQYF
TRBJ1-4 once TRBV28 TRBD1 TGTGCCAGCAAGACACAGGGGGTTCTTGAAAAACTGTTTTTT CASKTQGVLEKLFF
TRBJ2-3 . TRBV11-3 . TGTGCCAGCAGCTTAGATCAAAGCGAGAGCACAGATACGCAGTATTTT CASSLDQSESTDTQYF
TRBJ2-7 . TRBV3-1/TRBV3-2 TRBD2 TGTGTCAGCAGCCTTTCCGGGACTAGGGGGTACGAGCAGTACTTC CVSSLSGTRGYEQYF
TRBJ1-2 . TRBV6-5 . TGTGCCAGCAGTTACATTAGTGAAGGGAGATTAGGCTACACCTTC CASSYISEGRLGYTF
TRBJ2-1 . TRBV6-2/TRBV6-3 TRBD2 TGTGCCAGCAGCCCTTCGACTAGCGGGGGGGGAGTTGAGCAGTTCTTC CASSPSTSGGGVEQFF
TRBJ1-6 . TRBV3-1/TRBV3-2 . TGTGCCAGCAGCCACAATATAGGGGCACCCCTCCACTTT CASSHNIGAPLHF
TRBJ1-4 . TRBV29-1 . TGCAGGGGGGGGGTATTTGTGGAAAAACTGTTTTTT CRGGVFVEKLFF
TRBJ2-2 . TRBV5-4 . TGTGCCAGCAGCTTTACAGTAAACACCGGGGAGCTGTTTTTT CASSFTVNTGELFF
TRBJ1-1 . TRBV6-6 . TGTGCCAGCAGTTACTCGGAGTTGAACACTGAAGCTTTCTTT CASSYSELNTEAFF
TRBJ2-1 . TRBV19 TRBD2 TGTGCCAGTAGTACCCGACTAGCGGGAGTGCTGGATGAGCAGTTCTTC CASSTRLAGVLDEQFF
TRBJ1-6 . TRBV7-9 . TGTGCCAGCAGCTCCACAGGGTTCAACTCACCCCTCCACTTT CASSSTGFNSPLHF